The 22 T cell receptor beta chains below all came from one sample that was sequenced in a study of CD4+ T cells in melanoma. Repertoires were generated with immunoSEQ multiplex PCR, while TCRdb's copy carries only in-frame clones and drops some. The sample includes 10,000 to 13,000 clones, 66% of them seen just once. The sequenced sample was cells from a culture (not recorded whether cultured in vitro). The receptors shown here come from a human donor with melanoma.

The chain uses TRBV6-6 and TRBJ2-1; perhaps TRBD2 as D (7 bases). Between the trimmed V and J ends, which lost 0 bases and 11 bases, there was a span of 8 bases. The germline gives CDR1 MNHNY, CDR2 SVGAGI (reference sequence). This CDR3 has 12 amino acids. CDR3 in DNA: TGTGCCAGCAGTTACTCCGGGGGGCAGCAGTTCTTC. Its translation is CASSYSGGQQFF.

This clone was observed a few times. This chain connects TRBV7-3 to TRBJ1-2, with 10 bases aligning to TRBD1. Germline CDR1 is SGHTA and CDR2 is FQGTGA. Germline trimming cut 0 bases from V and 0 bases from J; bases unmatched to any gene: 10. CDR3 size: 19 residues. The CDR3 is CASSLTLGQGGTSNYGYTF. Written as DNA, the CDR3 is TGTGCCAGCAGCTTAACGTTAGGACAGGGGGGCACTTCTAACTATGGCTACACCTTC.

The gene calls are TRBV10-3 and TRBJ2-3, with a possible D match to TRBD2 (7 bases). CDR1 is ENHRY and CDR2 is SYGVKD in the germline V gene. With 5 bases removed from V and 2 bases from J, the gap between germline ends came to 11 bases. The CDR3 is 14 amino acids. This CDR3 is CAISRGAHTDTQYF. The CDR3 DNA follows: TGTGCCATCAGTCGGGGGGCCCACACAGATACGCAGTATTTT.

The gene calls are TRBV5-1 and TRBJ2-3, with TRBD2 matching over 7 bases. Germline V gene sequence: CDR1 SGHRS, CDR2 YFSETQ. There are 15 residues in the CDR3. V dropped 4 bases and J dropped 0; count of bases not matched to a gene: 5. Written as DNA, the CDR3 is TGCGCCAGCAGCCGAAGCGGGGCTAGCACAGATACGCAGTATTTT. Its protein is CASSRSGASTDTQYF.

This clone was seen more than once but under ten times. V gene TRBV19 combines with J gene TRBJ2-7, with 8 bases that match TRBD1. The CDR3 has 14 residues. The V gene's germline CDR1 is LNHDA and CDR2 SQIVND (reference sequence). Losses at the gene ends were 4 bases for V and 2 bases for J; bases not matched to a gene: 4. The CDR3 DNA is TGTGCCAGTAGTAAGGGACAGGAGACCTACGAGCAGTACTTC. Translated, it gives CASSKGQETYEQYF. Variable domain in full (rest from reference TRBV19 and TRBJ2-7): DGGITQSPKYLFRKEGQNVTLSCEQNLNHDAMYWYRQDPGQGLRLIYYSQIVNDFQKGDIAEGYSVSREKKESFPLTVTSAQKNPTAFYLCASSKGQETYEQYFGPGTRLTVT.

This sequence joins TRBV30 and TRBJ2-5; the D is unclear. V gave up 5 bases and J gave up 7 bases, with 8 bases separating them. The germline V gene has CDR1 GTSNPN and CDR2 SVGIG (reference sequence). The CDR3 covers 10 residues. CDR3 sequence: CAWGLGTQYF. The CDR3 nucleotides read TGTGCCTGGGGTTTGGGGACCCAGTACTTC. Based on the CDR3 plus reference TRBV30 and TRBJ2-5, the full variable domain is SQTIHQWPATLVQPVGSPLSLECTVEGTSNPNLYWYRQAAGRGLQLLFYSVGIGQISSEVPQNLSASRPQDRQFILSSKKLLLSDSGFYLCAWGLGTQYFGPGTRLLVL.

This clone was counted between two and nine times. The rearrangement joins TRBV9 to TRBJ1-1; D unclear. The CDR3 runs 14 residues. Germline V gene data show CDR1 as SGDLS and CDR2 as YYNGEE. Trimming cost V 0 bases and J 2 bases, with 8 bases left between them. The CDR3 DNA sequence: TGTGCCAGCAGCGTAGGGTGGGGAAACACTGAAGCTTTCTTT. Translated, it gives CASSVGWGNTEAFF.

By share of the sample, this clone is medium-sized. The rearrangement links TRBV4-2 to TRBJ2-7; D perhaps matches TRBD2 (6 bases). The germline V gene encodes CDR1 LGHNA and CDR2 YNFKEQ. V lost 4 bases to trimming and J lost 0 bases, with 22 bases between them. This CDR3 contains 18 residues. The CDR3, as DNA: TGTGCCAGCAGCCGCGGGACCGGCGGATTGGCCAACTCCTACGAGCAGTACTTC. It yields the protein CASSRGTGGLANSYEQYF.

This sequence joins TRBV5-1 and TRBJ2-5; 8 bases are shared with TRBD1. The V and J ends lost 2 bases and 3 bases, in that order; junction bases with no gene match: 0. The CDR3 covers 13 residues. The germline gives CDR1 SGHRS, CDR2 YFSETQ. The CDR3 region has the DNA TGCGCCAGCAGCTTACAGGGGGAAGAGACCCAGTACTTC. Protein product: CASSLQGEETQYF.

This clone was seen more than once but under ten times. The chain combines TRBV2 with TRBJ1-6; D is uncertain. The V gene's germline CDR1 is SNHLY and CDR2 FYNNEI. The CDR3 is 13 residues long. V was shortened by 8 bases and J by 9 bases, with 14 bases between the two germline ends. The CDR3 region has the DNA TGTGCCAGCCGCAGGCGCGGAGTTTCACCCCTCCACTTT. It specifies CASRRRGVSPLHF.

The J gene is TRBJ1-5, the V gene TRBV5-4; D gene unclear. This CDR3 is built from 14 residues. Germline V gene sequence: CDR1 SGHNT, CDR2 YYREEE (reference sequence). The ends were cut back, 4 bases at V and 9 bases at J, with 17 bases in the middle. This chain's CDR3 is CASSQDQLGRPQHF. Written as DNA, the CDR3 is TGTGCCAGCAGCCAGGACCAGCTGGGTCGGCCCCAGCATTTT.

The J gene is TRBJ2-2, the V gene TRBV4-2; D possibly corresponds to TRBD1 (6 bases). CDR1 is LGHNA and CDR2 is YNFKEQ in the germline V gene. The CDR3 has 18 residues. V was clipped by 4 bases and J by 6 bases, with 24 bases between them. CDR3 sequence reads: CASSPVLWGLMVAGELFF. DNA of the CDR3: TGTGCCAGCAGCCCCGTATTGTGGGGGCTAATGGTGGCCGGGGAGCTGTTTTTT.

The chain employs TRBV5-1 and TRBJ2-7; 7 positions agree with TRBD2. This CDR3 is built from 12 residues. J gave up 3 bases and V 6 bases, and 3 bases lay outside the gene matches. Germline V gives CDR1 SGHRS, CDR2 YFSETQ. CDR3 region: CASNGDYYEQYF. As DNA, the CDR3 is TGCGCCAGCAATGGGGACTACTACGAGCAGTACTTC.

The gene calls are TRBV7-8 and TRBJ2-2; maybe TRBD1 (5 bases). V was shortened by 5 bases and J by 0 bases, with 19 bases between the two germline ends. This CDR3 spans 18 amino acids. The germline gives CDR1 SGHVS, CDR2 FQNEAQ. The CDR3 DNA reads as TGTGCCAGCAGCGTCGGCAGGGTCCCGATTCCGAACACCGGGGAGCTGTTTTTT. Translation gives CASSVGRVPIPNTGELFF.

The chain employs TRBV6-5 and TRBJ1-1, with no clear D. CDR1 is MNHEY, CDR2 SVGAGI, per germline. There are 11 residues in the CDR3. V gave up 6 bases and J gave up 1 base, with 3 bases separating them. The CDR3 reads CASRENTEAFF. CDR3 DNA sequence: TGTGCCAGCAGGGAGAACACTGAAGCTTTCTTT.

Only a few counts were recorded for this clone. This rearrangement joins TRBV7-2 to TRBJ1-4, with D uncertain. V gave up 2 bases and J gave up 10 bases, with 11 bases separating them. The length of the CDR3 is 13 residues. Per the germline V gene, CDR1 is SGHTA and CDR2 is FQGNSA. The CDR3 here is CASSLSPTGKLFF. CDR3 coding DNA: TGTGCCAGCAGCTTATCCCCCACGGGAAAACTGTTTTTT.

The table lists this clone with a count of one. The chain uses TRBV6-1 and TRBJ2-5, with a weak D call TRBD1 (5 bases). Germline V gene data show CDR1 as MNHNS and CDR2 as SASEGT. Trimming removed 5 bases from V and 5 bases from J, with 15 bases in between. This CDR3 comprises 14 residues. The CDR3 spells CASSSGSAGETQYF. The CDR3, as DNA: TGTGCCAGCAGTTCAGGTTCAGCAGGGGAGACCCAGTACTTC.

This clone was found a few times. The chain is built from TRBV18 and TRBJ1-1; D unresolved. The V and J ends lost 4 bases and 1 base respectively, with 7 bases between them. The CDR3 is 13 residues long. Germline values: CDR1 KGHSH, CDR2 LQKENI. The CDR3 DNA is TGTGCCAGCTCACTGACCCCGAACACTGAAGCTTTCTTT. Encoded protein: CASSLTPNTEAFF.

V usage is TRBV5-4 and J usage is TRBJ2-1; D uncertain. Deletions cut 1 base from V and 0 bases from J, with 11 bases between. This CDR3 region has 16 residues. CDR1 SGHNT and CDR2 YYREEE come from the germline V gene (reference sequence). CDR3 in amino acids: CASSLSPDTSYNEQFF. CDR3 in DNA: TGTGCCAGCAGCTTGTCCCCAGACACCTCCTACAATGAGCAGTTCTTC. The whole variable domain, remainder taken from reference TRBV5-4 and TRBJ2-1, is ETGVTQSPTHLIKTRGQQVTLRCSSQSGHNTVSWYQQALGQGPQFIFQYYREEENGRGNFPPRFSGLQFPNYSSELNVNALELDDSALYLCASSLSPDTSYNEQFFGPGTRLTVL.

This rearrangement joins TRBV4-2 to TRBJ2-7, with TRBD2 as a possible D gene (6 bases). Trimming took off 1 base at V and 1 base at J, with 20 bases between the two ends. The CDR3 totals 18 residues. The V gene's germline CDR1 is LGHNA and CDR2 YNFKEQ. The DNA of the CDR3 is TGTGCCAGCAGCCAAGCCGTTAGGACTGCGGGGTATTCCTACGAGCAGTACTTC. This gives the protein CASSQAVRTAGYSYEQYF.

CDR3 amino acids: CASSLAGGWSGNTIYF. The CDR3 nucleotides are TGTGCCAGCAGCTTGGCCGGGGGCTGGTCCGGAAACACCATATATTTT. The genes are TRBV5-4 and TRBJ1-3, with a weak D call TRBD1 (6 bases). CDR1 and CDR2 (germline): SGHNT, YYREEE (reference sequence). The germline V and J ends were trimmed by 0 bases and 4 bases, with 14 bases remaining between them. CDR3 length: 16 amino acids.

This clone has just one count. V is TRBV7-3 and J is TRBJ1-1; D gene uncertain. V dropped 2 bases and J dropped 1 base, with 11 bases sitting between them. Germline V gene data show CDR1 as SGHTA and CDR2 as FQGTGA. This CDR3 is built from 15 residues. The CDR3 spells CASSLAVGSNTEAFF. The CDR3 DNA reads TGTGCCAGCAGCTTAGCAGTCGGATCGAACACTGAAGCTTTCTTT.